These 10 T cell receptor beta chains were sequenced from one sample in a study of blood T cell repertoires in COVID-19. Clones were read by immunoSEQ multiplex PCR, and TCRdb kept only the in-frame ones, dropping some. The sample comprises 190,000 or so clones, 87% of which are singletons, and 10% rests with the top ten. The sequencing sample was made of PBMCs or T cells enriched from blood (not recorded which). All receptors derive from a man aged 18 to 29 with acute COVID-19.

This chain links TRBV7-2 with TRBJ2-5; TRBD2 is a possible D gene (5 bases). The CDR3 covers 13 residues. Trimming shortened V by 2 bases and J by 5 bases, and 9 bases separated the two germline ends. The germline V gene has CDR1 SGHTA and CDR2 FQGNSA. The CDR3 loop is CASSLIGGETQYF. Written as DNA, the CDR3 is TGTGCCAGCAGCTTAATAGGAGGCGAGACCCAGTACTTC.

This chain joins TRBV23-1 and TRBJ2-1, with TRBD1 identical over 8 bases. TRBV23-1 is given ORF status, its function remaining uncertain. The CDR3 contains 16 residues. J was trimmed by 5 bases and V by 4 bases; bases with no gene match: 10. The CDR3 here is CASSLLTGERDNEQFF. The CDR3 coding sequence is TGCGCCAGCAGTCTACTGACAGGGGAGAGGGACAATGAGCAGTTCTTC.

This clone was counted a single time. V usage is TRBV4-3 and J usage is TRBJ2-3; 12 bases are shared with TRBD2. The V gene end was trimmed by 2 bases and the J gene end by 8 bases; junction bases not matched to a gene: 8. Looked up from germline, CDR1 is LGHNA and CDR2 is YSLEER. This CDR3 contains 16 residues. As DNA, the CDR3 is TGCGCCAGCAGCCAAAAGACTAGCGGGAGTCATGGTACGCAGTATTTT. This encodes CASSQKTSGSHGTQYF.

The rearrangement uses TRBV14 and TRBJ2-7; possible D gene TRBD1, 6 bases. Per germline, CDR1 SGHDN and CDR2 FVKESK. CDR3 length: 13 amino acids. Trimming shortened V by 4 bases and J by 0 bases, and 7 bases separated the two germline ends. Written as DNA, the CDR3 is TGTGCCAGCAGCCCGGACAGCTCCTACGAGCAGTACTTC. Translated, it gives CASSPDSSYEQYF.

This chain links TRBV20-1 with TRBJ1-1; D is ambiguous. CDR3 size: 11 residues. V lost 3 bases to trimming and J lost 7 bases, with 9 bases between them. Germline CDR1 and CDR2: DFQATT and SNEGSKA (reference sequence). The DNA for the CDR3 is TGCAGTGCTAGTGTTCATCATGAAGCTTTCTTT. Its translation is CSASVHHEAFF.

The rearrangement uses TRBV9 and TRBJ1-2, with D uncertain. In germline, CDR1 is SGDLS, CDR2 YYNGEE. This CDR3 has 14 amino acids. V was trimmed by 0 bases and J by 3 bases, leaving 9 bases between them. This chain's CDR3 is CASSVGGGDYGYTF. The CDR3 DNA follows: TGTGCCAGCAGCGTAGGCGGCGGGGACTATGGCTACACCTTC.

This clone appeared once. The J gene is TRBJ1-5, the V gene TRBV4-1; the D is unclear. Germline V gene lookup returns CDR1 MGHRA and CDR2 YSYEKL. CDR3 length: 15 amino acids. Trimming left V 4 bases short and J 4 bases short, with 14 bases between. The CDR3 loop reads CASSPVAGGNQPQHF. CDR3 DNA sequence: TGCGCCAGCAGCCCGGTCGCCGGCGGAAATCAGCCCCAGCATTTT.

The chain has TRBV21-1 and TRBJ2-7; the D call of TRBD2 is as the table states it, not checked on the DNA. TRBV21-1 has pseudogene status. The CDR3 runs to 13 residues. The CDR3 sequence: CASTLSGNYEQYF. CDR3 nucleotides: TGTGCCAGCACCCTTAGCGGGAACTACGAGCAGTACTTC.

Only one count was recorded for this clone. The CDR3 region is CASSLGLAENNEQFF. CDR3 in DNA: TGCGCCAGCAGCCTGGGACTAGCGGAAAACAATGAGCAGTTCTTC. The chain carries TRBV4-3 and TRBJ2-1; 11 positions agree with TRBD2. This CDR3 comprises 15 residues. Germline V CDR1 and CDR2: LGHNA, YSLEER. V gave up 4 bases and J gave up 5 bases; unmatched junction bases: 4.

The CDR3 region is CASSPTGEGFYGYTF. CDR3 DNA: TGCGCCAGCAGCCCTACAGGGGAAGGATTCTATGGCTACACCTTC. The chain carries TRBV4-1 and TRBJ1-2; 7 positions agree with TRBD1. V gave up 4 bases and J gave up 4 bases; unmatched junction bases: 9. This CDR3 region has 15 residues. Germline V gene lookup returns CDR1 MGHRA and CDR2 YSYEKL.